This is a list of T cell receptor beta chains from one sample in a study of cytomegalovirus exposure and HLA in healthy donors. The table came from immunoSEQ multiplex PCR; TCRdb's copy has only in-frame clones and leaves some out. The table records some 100,000 clones, approximately 69% of them present only once. Sequenced: PBMCs. Receptors were obtained from a woman aged 45-60 years in good health and CMV-seropositive. Both conserved end residues are part of each CDR3. Fields, in order: J gene, D gene, clone size, V gene, CDR3 protein, CDR3 DNA. The D gene is left open where the match is weak. Size is omitted from some rows. Given values are once, few, many or a class for expanded clones.

>TRBJ1-1|TRBD1|.|TRBV19
CASSMGPGQGSTEAFF
TGTGCCAGTAGTATGGGGCCGGGACAGGGGTCCACTGAAGCTTTCTTT
>TRBJ2-3|TRBD1|.|TRBV5-6
CASSLDQGVTDTQYF
TGTGCCAGCAGCTTGGATCAGGGGGTCACAGATACGCAGTATTTT
>TRBJ2-3|TRBD1|few|TRBV5-1
CASSYLTGTGGPQTDTQYF
TGCGCCAGCAGCTATCTGACCGGGACAGGGGGTCCCCAAACAGATACGCAGTATTTT
>TRBJ2-5|TRBD2|.|TRBV7-2
CASSRRGGQETQYF
TGTGCCAGCAGCCGTCGGGGGGGGCAAGAGACCCAGTACTTC
>TRBJ1-1|TRBD1|few|TRBV18
CASSRFTGTGPSAEAFF
TGTGCCAGCTCTCGATTCACCGGGACAGGGCCTTCTGCTGAAGCTTTCTTT
>TRBJ1-1|.|.|TRBV28
CASSSGGAGMNTEAFF
TGTGCCAGCAGCTCGGGGGGTGCCGGGATGAACACTGAAGCTTTCTTT
>TRBJ2-7|TRBD1|.|TRBV7-3
CAGGQTPGDYEQYF
TGTGCCGGGGGACAGACCCCTGGGGATTACGAGCAGTACTTC
>TRBJ2-5|TRBD1|once|TRBV5-8
CASSLGTGLETQYF
TGTGCCAGCAGCTTGGGGACAGGGTTGGAGACCCAGTACTTC
>TRBJ1-1|TRBD1|.|TRBV7-6
CASSSRGPNTEAFF
TGTGCCAGCAGCTCCAGGGGGCCAAACACTGAAGCTTTCTTT
>TRBJ2-7|.|.|TRBV4-1
CASSQDPSGADEQYF
TGCGCCAGCAGCCAAGATCCGTCTGGGGCGGACGAGCAGTACTTC
>TRBJ1-2|TRBD1|.|TRBV19
CASSISGTGIYGYTF
TGTGCCAGTAGTATTTCGGGGACAGGGATCTATGGCTACACCTTC
>TRBJ1-1|.|.|TRBV15
CATSSPPGTERNTEAFF
TGTGCCACCAGCAGCCCCCCCGGGACTGAGCGGAACACTGAAGCTTTCTTT
>TRBJ2-6|TRBD1|.|TRBV7-6
CASSLVPTGVGANVLTF
TGTGCCAGCAGCTTAGTCCCGACAGGGGTCGGGGCCAACGTCCTGACTTTC
>TRBJ1-2|.|.|TRBV19
CASSETFYGYTF
TGTGCCAGTTCTGAGACTTTCTATGGCTACACCTTC
>TRBJ1-5|.|.|TRBV27
CASSALGGDGNQPQHF
TGTGCCAGCAGTGCCCTTGGAGGGGACGGCAATCAGCCCCAGCATTTT
>TRBJ2-7|.|.|TRBV6-1
CASSQLELYEQYF
TGTGCCAGCAGTCAACTAGAGCTCTACGAGCAGTACTTC
>TRBJ2-5|.|.|TRBV30
CAWSLGQGLGETQYF
TGTGCCTGGAGTCTAGGGCAGGGATTAGGAGAGACCCAGTACTTC
>TRBJ2-2|.|.|TRBV5-1
CASSVGANTGELFF
TGCGCCAGCAGCGTAGGAGCGAACACCGGGGAGCTGTTTTTT
>TRBJ2-2|.|.|TRBV5-4
CASTPGGNTGELFF
TGTGCCAGCACCCCGGGGGGCAACACCGGGGAGCTGTTTTTT
>TRBJ2-3|TRBD2|once|TRBV28
CASSLSIAGVGSDTQYF
TGTGCCAGCAGTTTATCAATAGCGGGAGTAGGAAGTGATACGCAGTATTTT
>TRBJ1-2|.|.|TRBV28
CASSRDFNYGYTF
TGTGCCAGCAGTCGGGACTTTAACTATGGCTACACCTTC
>TRBJ1-4|.|.|TRBV29-1
CSVETATNEKLFF
TGCAGCGTTGAGACAGCAACTAATGAAAAACTGTTTTTT
>TRBJ1-1|TRBD1|.|TRBV30
CAWRDPAGTGFTEAFF
TGTGCCTGGAGAGATCCAGCCGGGACAGGGTTTACTGAAGCTTTCTTT
>TRBJ2-7|.|few|TRBV7-2
CASSLGASLSSYEQYF
TGTGCCAGCAGCTTGGGAGCTTCTCTGAGCTCCTACGAGCAGTACTTC
>TRBJ2-6|.|.|TRBV2
CASSEQGGGGANVLTF
TGTGCCAGCAGTGAACAAGGGGGTGGTGGGGCCAACGTCCTGACTTTC
>TRBJ2-1|TRBD2|.|TRBV7-8
CASASSGSKGNEQFF
TGTGCCAGCGCCTCTAGCGGGAGTAAGGGTAATGAGCAGTTCTTC
>TRBJ1-2|.|few|TRBV6-5
CASREKSYGYTF
TGTGCCAGCAGGGAGAAGAGCTATGGCTACACCTTC
>TRBJ2-7|.|.|TRBV27
CASSLSWASDYEQYF
TGTGCCAGCAGTTTATCATGGGCTAGCGACTACGAGCAGTACTTC
>TRBJ2-7|TRBD1|few|TRBV10-3
CAIREAGQGDEQYF
TGTGCCATCAGGGAGGCGGGACAGGGGGACGAGCAGTACTTC
>TRBJ2-3|.|.|TRBV5-1
CASSAGSTDTQYF
TGCGCCAGCAGCGCGGGATCTACAGATACGCAGTATTTT
>TRBJ1-1|.|.|TRBV14
CASSQETPGTEAFF
TGTGCCAGCAGCCAAGAAACCCCAGGCACTGAAGCTTTCTTT
>TRBJ2-7|.|.|TRBV12-5
CASGLRVYEQYF
TGTGCTAGTGGTTTACGGGTGTACGAGCAGTACTTC
>TRBJ1-1|.|.|TRBV7-2
CASSLGDRSLGAFF
TGTGCCAGCAGCTTAGGCGACAGGTCCCTGGGGGCTTTCTTT
>TRBJ1-2|.|.|TRBV7-2
CASSLVRGRVGRYGYTF
TGTGCCAGCAGCTTAGTCAGGGGTAGGGTAGGGAGATATGGCTACACCTTC
>TRBJ2-7|TRBD2|once|TRBV6-5
CAAGLGLAGPEQYF
TGCGCCGCAGGACTAGGACTAGCGGGACCGGAGCAGTACTTC
>TRBJ1-4|.|.|TRBV7-9
CASTGGAAESKLFF
TGTGCCAGCACCGGGGGAGCGGCAGAGAGTAAACTGTTTTTT
>TRBJ1-1|.|few|TRBV28
CASSLFPGATEAFF
TGTGCCAGCAGTTTATTCCCAGGGGCCACTGAAGCTTTCTTT
>TRBJ2-4|TRBD2|.|TRBV2
CASRGALAGGDSGIQYF
TGTGCCAGCAGGGGGGCCCTAGCGGGAGGGGATTCCGGCATTCAGTACTTC
>TRBJ1-5|.|.|TRBV27
CASSPILGWLGAIQPQHF
TGTGCCAGCAGTCCCATATTGGGGTGGCTGGGGGCAATTCAGCCCCAGCATTTT
>TRBJ2-7|TRBD2|.|TRBV7-3
CASSLGLEREQYF
TGTGCCAGCAGCTTAGGACTAGAACGCGAGCAGTACTTC
>TRBJ2-5|.|.|TRBV18
CASSPPRETQYF
TGTGCCAGCTCACCACCACGGGAGACCCAGTACTTC
>TRBJ2-1|.|.|TRBV2
CATSQSIYNEQFF
TGTGCCACCTCTCAGTCGATTTACAATGAGCAGTTCTTC
>TRBJ1-5|.|.|TRBV7-6
CASSLDQGQPQHF
TGTGCCAGCAGCTTAGACCAGGGGCAGCCCCAGCATTTT
>TRBJ2-7|.|.|TRBV19
CASRTTGGDDEQYF
TGTGCCAGTAGAACTACAGGGGGGGACGACGAGCAGTACTTC
>TRBJ1-2|.|.|TRBV2
CASSDGLRGGYTF
TGTGCCAGCAGTGACGGGCTCCGGGGAGGCTACACCTTC
>TRBJ1-2|.|.|TRBV6-5
CASKARGTDYGYTF
TGTGCCAGCAAGGCGCGGGGCACAGACTATGGCTACACCTTC
>TRBJ1-5|.|.|TRBV7-9
CASSRSGTSNSNQPQHF
TGTGCCAGCAGCCGCTCCGGGACAAGTAATAGCAATCAGCCCCAGCATTTT
>TRBJ2-7|TRBD1|.|TRBV7-8
CASSLSDRSYEQYF
TGTGCCAGCAGCTTATCGGACAGGTCCTACGAGCAGTACTTC
>TRBJ2-7|TRBD2|.|TRBV28
CASRAGTTYEQYF
TGTGCCAGCAGAGCCGGGACTACCTACGAGCAGTACTTC
>TRBJ2-2|TRBD1|few|TRBV27
CASSRTGLNTGELFF
TGTGCCAGCAGTAGGACAGGCCTGAACACCGGGGAGCTGTTTTTT
>TRBJ2-7|.|.|TRBV18
CASSPLKGGDEQYF
TGTGCCAGCTCACCATTGAAGGGAGGCGACGAGCAGTACTTC
>TRBJ2-5|TRBD1|.|TRBV5-4
CASSQLPAGTGGLETQYF
TGTGCCAGCAGCCAACTGCCGGCGGGGACAGGGGGTCTGGAGACCCAGTACTTC
>TRBJ2-7|TRBD1|.|TRBV5-1
CASSFEGTGVGEQYF
TGCGCCAGCAGCTTTGAGGGGACAGGGGTCGGCGAGCAGTACTTC
>TRBJ1-1|.|.|TRBV25-1
CASTYTDSPLEAFF
TGTGCCAGCACCTATACGGACAGCCCACTCGAAGCTTTCTTT
>TRBJ2-7|TRBD2|.|TRBV4-2
CASSQGLAETEQYF
TGTGCCAGCAGCCAAGGACTAGCGGAAACCGAGCAGTACTTC
>TRBJ1-5|.|.|TRBV11-2
CASSSGPGHQPQHF
TGTGCCAGCAGCTCCGGGCCAGGGCATCAGCCCCAGCATTTT
>TRBJ2-7|.|.|TRBV6-1
CASRTRTPSYEQYF
TGTGCCAGCAGGACCCGGACACCCTCCTACGAGCAGTACTTC
>TRBJ2-2|.|.|TRBV18
CASSPGQTTGELFF
TGTGCCAGCTCACCGGGGCAGACGACCGGGGAGCTGTTTTTT
>TRBJ2-7|TRBD1|.|TRBV11-2
CASSLLWTGAREQYF
TGTGCCAGCAGCTTACTTTGGACAGGGGCTCGCGAGCAGTACTTC